The next 27 T cell receptor beta chains were all read from a single sample in a study of T cell changes during pregnancy in multiple sclerosis. Some clones are missing from TCRdb's copy, which holds only in-frame ones; the method was immunoSEQ multiplex PCR. The profile covers 99,000 or so clones, with approximately 94% appearing a single time and 0.99% taken by the ten largest. This sample comprised peripheral blood, obtained after pregnancy. The receptor source for this set is a female donor with multiple sclerosis, enrolled in a pregnancy study.

The chain combines TRBV2 with TRBJ2-7; 7 positions match TRBD1. Germline V gene data show CDR1 as SNHLY and CDR2 as FYNNEI. The CDR3 sequence is 14 residues long. V shed 4 bases, J shed 4 bases, and the junction held 7 bases outside the gene matches. CDR3 region: CASSVSGTVYEQYF. The CDR3 DNA sequence: TGTGCCAGCAGTGTATCCGGGACAGTTTACGAGCAGTACTTC. The full variable domain, with the rest looked up from reference TRBV2 and TRBJ2-7, is EPEVTQTPSHQVTQMGQEVILRCVPISNHLYFYWYRQILGQKVEFLVSFYNNEISEKSEIFDDQFSVERPDGSNFTLKIRSTKLEDSAMYFCASSVSGTVYEQYFGPGTRLTVT.

This sequence joins TRBV5-1 and TRBJ1-1; 7 bases are a match to TRBD1. Germline lookup yields CDR1 SGHRS and CDR2 YFSETQ. The CDR3 consists of 15 residues. The junction had 8 bases not matched to a gene; V was cut back by 4 bases and J by 2 bases. The CDR3 loop is CASSRGTVPNTEAFF. CDR3 bases: TGCGCCAGCAGCCGGGGGACAGTTCCCAACACTGAAGCTTTCTTT.

The chain uses TRBV19 and TRBJ1-1; 8 bases line up with TRBD1. CDR1 LNHDA and CDR2 SQIVND come from the germline V gene (reference sequence). V gave up 6 bases and J gave up 6 bases; unmatched junction bases: 9. This CDR3 has 14 amino acids. The CDR3 DNA reads TGTGCCAGTAGCACCTGGGACAGGCCCGCTGAAGCTTTCTTT. This gives the protein CASSTWDRPAEAFF.

The J gene is TRBJ1-4, the V gene TRBV6-1; TRBD1 aligns across 9 bases. The germline V gene has CDR1 MNHNS and CDR2 SASEGT. This CDR3 has 14 residues. V was pared by 11 bases and J by 3 bases, with 7 bases of the junction left unmatched. CDR3: CAGGQGHANEKLFF. In DNA form, the CDR3 reads TGTGCCGGGGGACAGGGACATGCTAATGAAAAACTGTTTTTT.

This clone was counted only a few times. This chain connects TRBV6-1 to TRBJ2-7, with 8 nucleotides matching TRBD2. The CDR3 has 15 amino acids. The J segment lost 2 bases and the V segment lost 3 bases, leaving 6 bases of the junction unmatched. Germline CDR1 is MNHNS and CDR2 is SASEGT. CDR3 protein: CASSEISGTTYEQYF. The CDR3 DNA sequence: TGTGCCAGCAGTGAGATTAGCGGGACGACCTACGAGCAGTACTTC.

The chain is built from TRBV5-5 and TRBJ2-7; tentative D call: TRBD1 (6 bases). The length of the CDR3 is 14 residues. V was clipped by 0 bases and J by 2 bases, with 9 bases between them. The germline CDR1 and CDR2 sequences are SGHKS and YYEKEE (reference sequence). The CDR3 DNA follows: TGTGCCAGCAGCTTGGTGCAGGGGACCTACGAGCAGTACTTC. Translation gives CASSLVQGTYEQYF.

The chain couples TRBV19 to TRBJ2-3; D uncertain. The ends were cut back, 3 bases at V and 5 bases at J, with 6 bases in the middle. Germline loops: CDR1 LNHDA, CDR2 SQIVND (reference sequence). The CDR3 sequence is 12 residues long. CDR3 sequence: CASSMVRDTQYF. The CDR3 DNA follows: TGTGCCAGTAGTATGGTGAGAGATACGCAGTATTTT.

Of note for this clone: Additional DNA sequences in this sample encode the identical CDR3. The chain combines TRBV5-1 with TRBJ2-1; 12 positions match TRBD2. The CDR3 covers 15 residues. V was pared by 0 bases and J by 7 bases, with 2 bases of the junction left unmatched. CDR1 is SGHRS and CDR2 is YFSETQ in the germline V gene. CDR3 sequence reads: CASSLVTSGRNEQFF. CDR3 in DNA: TGCGCCAGCAGCTTGGTAACTAGCGGGAGGAATGAGCAGTTCTTC.

The rearrangement joins TRBV7-9 to TRBJ2-5; D might be TRBD2 (7 bases). Germline-derived CDR1 and CDR2 are SEHNR and FQNEAQ (reference sequence). Trimming removed 5 bases at V and 5 bases at J, with 18 bases between. CDR3 length: 15 residues. CDR3 amino acids: CASSPGEGERETQYF. The CDR3 nucleotides are TGTGCCAGCAGCCCAGGGGAGGGGGAGCGTGAGACCCAGTACTTC.

This rearrangement joins TRBV6-5 to TRBJ2-7; D is perhaps TRBD2 (6 bases). Germline V CDR1 and CDR2: MNHEY, SVGAGI. CDR3 length: 13 residues. V was shortened by 6 bases and J by 0 bases, with 9 bases between the two germline ends. CDR3 region: CASSPGLSYEQYF. Here the CDR3 DNA reads TGTGCCAGCAGCCCGGGACTCTCCTACGAGCAGTACTTC.

This chain joins TRBV4-2 and TRBJ2-3, with 12 bases aligning to TRBD2. From germline, CDR1 is LGHNA and CDR2 YNFKEQ. Losses at the gene ends were 3 bases for V and 6 bases for J; bases not matched to a gene: 4. The CDR3 has 15 amino acids. The DNA for the CDR3 is TGTGCCAGCAGCCAGGAAACTAGCGGGAGGGATACGCAGTATTTT. Protein product: CASSQETSGRDTQYF.

The chain has TRBV19 and TRBJ2-1; tentative D call: TRBD1 (6 bases). Germline assignment: CDR1 LNHDA and CDR2 SQIVND (reference sequence). This CDR3 region has 13 residues. Trimming stripped 5 bases from V and 9 bases from J, with 14 bases between. This CDR3 reads CASSVTLGAEQFF. As DNA, the CDR3 is TGTGCCAGTAGTGTCACCCTGGGGGCTGAGCAGTTCTTC.

V and J are TRBV9 and TRBJ2-5, with 9 bases lining up with TRBD2. The germline gives CDR1 SGDLS, CDR2 YYNGEE. Trimming took 0 bases from V and 3 from J; bases not matched to a gene: 6. The CDR3 has 16 amino acids. The CDR3 region is CASSVGGEREEETQYF. The CDR3 coding sequence is TGTGCCAGCAGCGTAGGAGGAGAGCGGGAGGAAGAGACCCAGTACTTC.

J is TRBJ1-2 and V is TRBV7-8; D unclear. The CDR3 length is 15 residues. Between the trimmed V and J ends, which lost 2 bases and 0 bases, there was a span of 10 bases. The V gene's germline CDR1 is SGHVS and CDR2 FQNEAQ. The CDR3: CASSLYDNSNYGYTF. The CDR3 DNA reads TGTGCCAGCAGCTTATATGACAACTCTAACTATGGCTACACCTTC.

J is TRBJ2-6 and V is TRBV10-1; maybe TRBD2 (6 bases). The V gene's germline CDR1 is WNHNN and CDR2 SYGVQD (reference sequence). The CDR3 spans 17 residues. Trimming left V 6 bases short and J 2 bases short, with 17 bases between. The CDR3 nucleotides are TGCGCCAGCAGGAGGGACTGTCGGGAAGCTGGGGCCAACGTCCTGACTTTC. Amino acid sequence: CASRRDCREAGANVLTF.

The V call is TRBV28, the J call TRBJ2-5; D is possibly TRBD1 (6 bases). Looked up from germline, CDR1 is MDHEN and CDR2 is SYDVKM. The CDR3 has 14 amino acids. The ends were cut back, 5 bases at V and 9 bases at J, with 19 bases in the middle. The DNA for the CDR3 is TGTGCCAGCAGTGAGGGACATGTTAAGAGACCCCAGTACTTC. Protein product: CASSEGHVKRPQYF.

The V call is TRBV27, the J call TRBJ2-7; TRBD1 aligns across 8 bases. V shed 7 bases, J shed 3 bases, and the junction held 5 bases outside the gene matches. Germline V gene lookup returns CDR1 MNHEY and CDR2 SMNVEV (reference sequence). The CDR3 is 13 residues long. CDR3 in amino acids: CASTNGQGYEQYF. CDR3 DNA sequence: TGTGCCAGCACCAATGGACAGGGCTACGAGCAGTACTTC.

This clone was recorded once. The V call is TRBV7-2, the J call TRBJ2-5, with TRBD2 as a possible D gene (6 bases). The length of the CDR3 is 16 residues. Germline CDR1 reads SGHTA; CDR2 reads FQGNSA. Between the trimmed V and J ends, which lost 1 base and 0 bases, there was a span of 12 bases. The CDR3 protein is CASSLGRVVYQETQYF. The CDR3 nucleotides are TGTGCCAGCAGCTTAGGGAGGGTCGTGTACCAAGAGACCCAGTACTTC.

The gene calls are TRBV10-2 and TRBJ1-2; perhaps TRBD1 as D (6 bases). The CDR3 covers 14 residues. V lost 6 bases and J 1 base, leaving 12 bases between the germline ends. CDR1 is WSHSY and CDR2 is SAAADI in the germline V gene. This CDR3 reads CASSRQQGNYGYTF. The DNA of the CDR3 is TGCGCCAGCAGCCGCCAACAGGGTAACTATGGCTACACCTTC.

The V and J genes are TRBV27 and TRBJ2-7, with TRBD2 identical over 8 bases. J was trimmed by 4 bases and V by 2 bases; bases with no gene match: 10. The CDR3 contains 16 residues. Per germline, CDR1 MNHEY and CDR2 SMNVEV (reference sequence). The CDR3 region has the DNA TGTGCCAGCAGTTTAAGGGCTACGGGAGGGTCTTACGAGCAGTACTTC. Encoded protein: CASSLRATGGSYEQYF.

This chain uses TRBV6-4 with TRBJ2-1, with D tentatively TRBD1 (7 bases). CDR1 is MRHNA and CDR2 is SNTAGT in the germline V gene. This CDR3 has 14 amino acids. V lost 2 bases to trimming and J lost 8 bases, with 13 bases between them. CDR3 protein: CASSDDRDSDEQFF. CDR3 coding DNA: TGTGCCAGCAGTGACGACAGGGACTCTGATGAGCAGTTCTTC.

Worth noting for this clone: Other DNA sequences in the sample encode the same CDR3. The rearrangement joins TRBV28 to TRBJ2-7, with 7 bases fitting TRBD2. V shed 7 bases and J 0 bases; nucleotides not matched to a gene: 3. Germline assignment: CDR1 MDHEN and CDR2 SYDVKM. The CDR3 has 13 amino acids. Here the CDR3 reads CASIGGSSYEQYF. The CDR3, as DNA: TGTGCCAGCATCGGGGGGAGCTCCTACGAGCAGTACTTC.

V usage is TRBV30 and J usage is TRBJ1-2, with D perhaps matching TRBD1 (5 bases). CDR1 is GTSNPN, CDR2 SVGIG, per germline (reference sequence). V was cut by 5 bases and J by 7 bases, with 17 bases left in between. The CDR3 covers 13 residues. Here the CDR3 reads CAWGVKGRGGYTF. CDR3 DNA: TGTGCCTGGGGAGTTAAGGGGCGGGGTGGCTACACCTTC. Full variable domain (rest looked up from reference TRBV30 and TRBJ1-2): SQTIHQWPATLVQPVGSPLSLECTVEGTSNPNLYWYRQAAGRGLQLLFYSVGIGQISSEVPQNLSASRPQDRQFILSSKKLLLSDSGFYLCAWGVKGRGGYTFGSGTRLTVV.

The chain has TRBV4-2 and TRBJ2-1, with 10 bases identical to TRBD2. Per the germline V gene, CDR1 is LGHNA and CDR2 is YNFKEQ. V dropped 0 bases and J dropped 6; count of bases not matched to a gene: 2. The CDR3 covers 15 residues. CDR3 sequence (DNA): TGTGCCAGCAGCCAAGAAGCGGGAGGGCCCAATGAGCAGTTCTTC. This codes for CASSQEAGGPNEQFF.

This clone has only one observation. This chain joins TRBV30 and TRBJ2-1; D is perhaps TRBD2 (5 bases). Germline assignment: CDR1 GTSNPN and CDR2 SVGIG (reference sequence). This CDR3 is 16 amino acids long. V lost 3 bases and J 8 bases, leaving 23 bases between the germline ends. The CDR3 here is CAWRPTLRAWVDEQFF. For the CDR3, the DNA is TGTGCCTGGAGGCCCACTCTGAGGGCCTGGGTAGATGAGCAGTTCTTC. Variable domain in full (rest from reference TRBV30 and TRBJ2-1): SQTIHQWPATLVQPVGSPLSLECTVEGTSNPNLYWYRQAAGRGLQLLFYSVGIGQISSEVPQNLSASRPQDRQFILSSKKLLLSDSGFYLCAWRPTLRAWVDEQFFGPGTRLTVL.

This sequence joins TRBV27 and TRBJ2-7; 9 bases are a match to TRBD2. Germline assignment: CDR1 MNHEY and CDR2 SMNVEV (reference sequence). J was trimmed by 5 bases and V by 6 bases; bases with no gene match: 8. The CDR3 is 14 amino acids. CDR3 protein: CASSISGRWDEQYF. Here the CDR3 DNA reads TGTGCCAGCAGCATTAGCGGGAGATGGGACGAGCAGTACTTC.

V and J are TRBV6-1 and TRBJ1-5; D uncertain. Germline V CDR1 and CDR2: MNHNS, SASEGT. Trimming took 1 base from V and 3 from J, leaving 10 bases between them. The CDR3 is 15 amino acids. The CDR3 here is CASSEDRVSNQPQHF. The CDR3 DNA reads TGTGCCAGCAGTGAAGACAGAGTCTCCAATCAGCCCCAGCATTTT.